Below are 13 T cell receptor beta chains sequenced from a single sample in a study of T cells in Graves' hyperthyroidism and ophthalmopathy. Amplification of TCR beta CDR3 regions was performed using RNA transcripts as template. The study used the HTBI primer set for a first-round RT-PCR of the TCR CDR3. One entry per CDR3 protein results from TCRdb running MiXCR on the multiplex PCR reads. Found here are hundreds of thousands of distinct CDR3 sequences, roughly 20% of them singletons; the top ten hold roughly 30%. The sequencing input was blood. The receptors come from a man aged 25 to 45 with Graves' ophthalmopathy.

In its sample, this clonotype was seen many times. The chain links TRBV12-3 or TRBV12-4 to TRBJ2-3; 8 nucleotides align to TRBD2. CDR3 length: 15 amino acids. The ends lost 6 bases at V and 1 base at J; junction bases unmatched: 6. The CDR3 spells CASRLSGSRTDTQYF. The CDR3, as DNA: TGTGCCAGCAGATTGAGCGGGAGTCGCACAGATACGCAGTATTTT.

This chain connects TRBV4-1 to TRBJ1-2; a possible D gene is TRBD1 (5 bases). The germline V gene encodes CDR1 MGHRA and CDR2 YSYEKL. There are 15 residues in the CDR3. Between the trimmed V and J ends, which lost 2 bases and 0 bases, there was a span of 10 bases. The CDR3 sequence: CASSQPREANYGYTF. The CDR3 region has the DNA TGCGCCAGCAGCCAACCCAGGGAGGCTAACTATGGCTACACCTTC.

V and J are TRBV5-6 and TRBJ2-7, with TRBD2 identical over 12 bases. V gave up 4 bases and J gave up 3 bases; unmatched junction bases: 5. The length of the CDR3 is 15 residues. CDR1 and CDR2 (germline): SGHDT, YYEEEE. The CDR3 DNA is TGTGCCAGCAGCATGGGACTAGCGGGCCTCTACGAGCAGTACTTC. Translation gives CASSMGLAGLYEQYF.

This clonotype was counted at least ten times. V usage is TRBV6-2 or TRBV6-3 and J usage is TRBJ1-2, with TRBD1 as a possible D gene (6 bases). Germline assignment: CDR1 MNHEY and CDR2 SVGEGT. Trimming pared 2 bases from V and 6 bases from J, leaving 13 bases between. This CDR3 is 14 amino acids long. The CDR3 loop reads CASSYIRGYDGYTF. CDR3 nucleotide sequence: TGTGCCAGCAGTTACATCAGGGGTTACGATGGCTACACCTTC.

This clonotype has a handful of counts. The CDR3 spells CASSLLRAQGQETQYF. In DNA form, the CDR3 reads TGTGCCAGCAGCCTCCTCCGGGCCCAGGGACAAGAGACCCAGTACTTC. The rearrangement links TRBV7-9 to TRBJ2-5, with a tentative D call TRBD1 (5 bases). The CDR3 is 16 amino acids. Looked up from germline, CDR1 is SEHNR and CDR2 is FQNEAQ (reference sequence). V was pared by 5 bases and J by 2 bases, with 18 bases between.

Only a few counts were recorded for this clonotype. The V gene is TRBV7-9, the J gene TRBJ2-2; 8 bases match TRBD2. The CDR3 spans 15 residues. Trimming at V came to 3 bases and at J to 6 bases, leaving 6 bases not matched to a gene. Germline V gene data show CDR1 as SEHNR and CDR2 as FQNEAQ (reference sequence). CDR3 in DNA: TGTGCCAGCAGCTTCGTAGGAGCGGGAGCCGGGGAGCTGTTTTTT. Translated, it gives CASSFVGAGAGELFF. Filled out from reference TRBV7-9 and TRBJ2-2, the complete variable domain reads DTGVSQNPRHKITKRGQNVTFRCDPISEHNRLYWYRQTLGQGPEFLTYFQNEAQLEKSRLLSDRFSAERPKGSFSTLEIQRTEQGDSAMYLCASSFVGAGAGELFFGEGSRLTVL.

The rearrangement uses TRBV12-3 or TRBV12-4 and TRBJ1-4; D unresolved. This CDR3 spans 14 amino acids. Trimming removed 7 bases from V and 4 bases from J, with 13 bases in between. In nucleotides, the CDR3 is TGTGCCAGCACCTCTTGGGGTATTAATGAAAAACTGTTTTTT. Residues: CASTSWGINEKLFF.

The sample holds a few counts of this clonotype. The J gene is TRBJ1-4, the V gene TRBV5-5; D gene uncertain. The CDR3 is 14 amino acids. The V gene's germline CDR1 is SGHKS and CDR2 YYEKEE (reference sequence). V was pared by 0 bases and J by 7 bases, with 10 bases between. The CDR3 is CASSLEALGEKLFF. DNA for the CDR3: TGTGCCAGCAGCTTGGAGGCTCTAGGTGAAAAACTGTTTTTT.

In this sample, this clonotype turned up many times. The DNA of the CDR3 is TGTGCCTGGAGGGACATCGGGCCGGGTGGAAACACCATATATTTT. It yields the protein CAWRDIGPGGNTIYF. The chain carries TRBV30 and TRBJ1-3; possibly TRBD1 for D (5 bases). This CDR3 contains 15 residues. Germline CDR1 GTSNPN, CDR2 SVGIG (reference sequence). Trimming removed 3 bases at V and 3 bases at J, with 15 bases between.

The rearrangement joins TRBV10-1 to TRBJ2-3; perhaps TRBD2 as D (5 bases). Trimming removed 7 bases at V and 3 bases at J, with 14 bases between. Germline assignment: CDR1 WNHNN and CDR2 SYGVQD (reference sequence). The CDR3 is 14 amino acids. The CDR3 spells CASTPDRRTDTQYF. Written as DNA, the CDR3 is TGCGCCAGCACTCCGGACCGGAGGACAGATACGCAGTATTTT.

This chain links TRBV5-6 with TRBJ2-7, with 9 bases that match TRBD1. Germline V gene sequence: CDR1 SGHDT, CDR2 YYEEEE. Trimming took 1 base from V and 6 from J; bases not matched to a gene: 11. The length of the CDR3 is 16 residues. This CDR3 is CASSLLSGQGLSEQYF. DNA for the CDR3: TGTGCCAGCAGCTTGCTCTCGGGACAGGGCTTATCCGAGCAGTACTTC.

This chain links TRBV19 with TRBJ1-5, with D hard to call. The V gene lost 3 bases and the J gene lost 0 bases, with 6 bases spanning the gap. The CDR3 loop spans 14 amino acids. The V gene's germline CDR1 is LNHDA and CDR2 SQIVND (reference sequence). The CDR3 coding sequence is TGTGCCAGTAGTATCGGAAATAGCAATCAGCCCCAGCATTTT. Translated: CASSIGNSNQPQHF.

The chain uses TRBV30 and TRBJ2-3; 8 positions match TRBD2. In germline, CDR1 is GTSNPN, CDR2 SVGIG (reference sequence). This CDR3 has 14 residues. V lost 0 bases and J lost 6; bases outside the gene matches: 5. CDR3 sequence (DNA): TGTGCCTGGAGTGTGACGGGCGGGGGGGATACGCAGTATTTT. Residues: CAWSVTGGGDTQYF.